Reported below is one T cell receptor beta chain. Its target antigen remains unknown. Nothing much larger sits one base from this clone, and base qualities are not available. Relative to germline, V is missing 3 bases and J is missing 0 bases, with 6 bases of the junction outside any gene match. The CDR3 goes from the cysteine to the phenylalanine over 15 residues. The DNA shown is the 45-base CDR3, in frame from base 1. The germline V gene (reference sequence) yields DFQATT for CDR1 and SNEGSKA for CDR2. The sample's treatment or condition label is to be understood as: live attenuated yellow fever vaccine strain. At every blood-draw timepoint, two biological replicates of bulk PBMCs were collected. A standard Ficoll-Paque protocol was used to isolate PBMCs from peripheral blood. TriZol was used to extract RNA from bulk PBMCs, from CD4 and CD8 fractions, and from dextramer-positive and dextramer-negative fractions.

The data stem from a study of T cells after yellow fever vaccination (dated by TCRdb to between 2018 and 2021). For the wider study: The SMART-Seq v4 Ultra Low Input RNA kit was used to prepare libraries from fractions with low cell numbers. Two healthy male donors, one aged 18 to 29 and one aged 30 to 40 years, were included in the cohort. Blood was drawn at multiple timepoints before and after primary and secondary immunization, with bulk PBMC replicates and cell subsets isolated. Bulk TCR alpha and beta repertoires were sequenced longitudinally to track T-cell clones before and after primary and booster YFV17D yellow fever vaccination.

Overall study results and their limits: Most clones expanded after primary vaccination (around 96% of CD4 and about 85% of CD8) were re-detected after the booster, suggesting that broad memory maintenance occurred. A small fraction of clonotypes appeared in both the CD4 and CD8 compartments, likely as a result of convergent recombination. Only a couple of donors were included in the study, so the extent to which the findings can be generalized is limited. Because abundant contaminating clonotypes from the bulk population could be contained in FACS-sorted repertoires, computational filtering was required. The secondary T-cell response was found to be weaker but faster than the primary response, with a peak reached on day 5 rather than on day 15.

TCR cDNA was synthesized by 5'RACE template switching, through which a universal primer site and unique molecular identifiers were introduced. Priming of cDNA synthesis was performed from both the TCR alpha and TCR beta constant segments. Two PCR steps were used to amplify libraries, with sample barcodes and sequencing adapters being added in the second step. Sequencing of the libraries was done on either Illumina HiSeq 2500 (2x100 bp) or NovaSeq (2x150 bp). On the authors' methods: MIGEC handled demultiplexing of reads and collapsing into UMI consensus sequences, while MiXCR performed V(D)J alignment. Using edgeR on replicate PBMC samples, clonotypes were called vaccine-responding if FDR was below 0.01 and the log2 fold change was above 5 up to day 15. CD4 or CD8 identity was assigned to each bulk clonotype according to whether the clonotype was present at higher abundance in the sequenced CD4 repertoire or the sequenced CD8 repertoire. The public reads were reanalyzed by TCRdb: fastp trimming at Q25, MiXCR alignment, in-frame beta chains only. Each entry merges the rows of one CDR3 protein and shows their most common DNA and genes. For this entry, the V and J calls and clone size follow TCRdb and not the study's own pipeline. The table for this sample lists approximately 550,000 distinct CDR3 sequences; approximately 12% of them were counted only once. Roughly an eighth of the sample is held by the ten biggest clonotypes.

The sequence was collected from a man aged 25 to 40 who received the YFV17D yellow fever vaccine. The starting material was PBMCs, obtained on the day of the yellow fever booster vaccination. The sequence joins TRBV20-1 to TRBJ2-5, and TRBD2 aligns with 8 junction nucleotides. The nucleotide sequence reads as follows: TGCAGTGCTAGGGGGGCTAGCGGGTACCAAGAGACCCAGTACTTC. This is translated as CSARGASGYQETQYF.